Given below is one TCR beta chain in context. This entry comes from a study of T cells after posttransplantation cyclophosphamide. Sequenced by immunoSEQ multiplex PCR; TCRdb stores in-frame clones only, minus some. Of tens of thousands of clones detected, around 94% appear once; the ten largest clones hold less than 3.5%. The sample comprised PBMCs. This receptor was taken from a woman between 45 and 60 years old in good health and a related stem cell transplant donor.

CDR3 DNA sequence: TGTGCCAGCAACCTGGCGGGAAATAATTCACCCCTCCACTTT. Its protein product is CASNLAGNNSPLHF. V gene TRBV11-2 combines with J gene TRBJ1-6; D gene uncertain. Germline values: CDR1 SGHAT, CDR2 FQNNGV. This CDR3 region has 14 residues. The V and J ends lost 7 bases and 5 bases respectively, with 12 bases between them. Together with reference TRBV11-2 and TRBJ1-6, the CDR3 gives the full variable domain: EAGVAQSPRYKIIEKRQSVAFWCNPISGHATLYWYQQILGQGPKLLIQFQNNGVVDDSQLPKDRFSAERLKGVDSTLKIQPAKLEDSAVYLCASNLAGNNSPLHFGNGTRLTVT.